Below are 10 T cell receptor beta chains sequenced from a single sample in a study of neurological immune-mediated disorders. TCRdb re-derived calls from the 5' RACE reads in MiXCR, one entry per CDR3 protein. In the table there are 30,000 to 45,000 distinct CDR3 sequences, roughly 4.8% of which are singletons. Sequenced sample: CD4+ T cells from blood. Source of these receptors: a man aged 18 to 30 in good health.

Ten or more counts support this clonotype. CDR3 in DNA: TGTGCCAGCAGCGTAAGGGGGGACGGCACAGATACGCAGTATTTT. Its protein product is CASSVRGDGTDTQYF. This chain links TRBV9 with TRBJ2-3, with D perhaps being TRBD1 or TRBD2 (6 bases each). Germline CDR1 is SGDLS and CDR2 is YYNGEE. There are 15 residues in the CDR3. The V end was cut by 1 base, the J end by 1 base, with 10 bases between.

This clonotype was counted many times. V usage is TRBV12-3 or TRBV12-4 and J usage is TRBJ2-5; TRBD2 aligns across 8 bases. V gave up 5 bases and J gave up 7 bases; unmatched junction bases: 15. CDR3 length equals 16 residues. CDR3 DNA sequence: TGTGCCAGCAGTCCGCTAGCTCGCGGGGGGTTGGTGACCCAGTACTTC. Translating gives CASSPLARGGLVTQYF.

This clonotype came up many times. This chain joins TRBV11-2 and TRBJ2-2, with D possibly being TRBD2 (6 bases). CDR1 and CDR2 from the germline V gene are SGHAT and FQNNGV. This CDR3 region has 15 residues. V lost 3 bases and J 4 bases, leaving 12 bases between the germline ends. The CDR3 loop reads CASSFGLRGTGELFF. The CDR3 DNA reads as TGTGCCAGCAGCTTTGGACTAAGAGGCACCGGGGAGCTGTTTTTT. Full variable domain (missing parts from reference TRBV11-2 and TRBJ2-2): EAGVAQSPRYKIIEKRQSVAFWCNPISGHATLYWYQQILGQGPKLLIQFQNNGVVDDSQLPKDRFSAERLKGVDSTLKIQPAKLEDSAVYLCASSFGLRGTGELFFGEGSRLTVL.

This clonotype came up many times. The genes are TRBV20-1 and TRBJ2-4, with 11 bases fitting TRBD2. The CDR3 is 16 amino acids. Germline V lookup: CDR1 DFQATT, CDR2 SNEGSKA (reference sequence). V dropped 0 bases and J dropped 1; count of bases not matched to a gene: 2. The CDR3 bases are TGCAGTGCTAGAGATAGCGGGGGGGCTGCCAAAAACATTCAGTACTTC. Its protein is CSARDSGGAAKNIQYF.

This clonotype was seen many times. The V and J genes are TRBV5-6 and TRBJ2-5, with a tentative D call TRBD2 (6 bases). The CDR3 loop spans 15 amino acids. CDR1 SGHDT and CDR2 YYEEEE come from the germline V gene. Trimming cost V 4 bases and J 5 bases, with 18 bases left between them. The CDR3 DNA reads TGTGCCAGCAGCACGGGACTCCTATGGGGGGAGACCCAGTACTTC. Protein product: CASSTGLLWGETQYF.

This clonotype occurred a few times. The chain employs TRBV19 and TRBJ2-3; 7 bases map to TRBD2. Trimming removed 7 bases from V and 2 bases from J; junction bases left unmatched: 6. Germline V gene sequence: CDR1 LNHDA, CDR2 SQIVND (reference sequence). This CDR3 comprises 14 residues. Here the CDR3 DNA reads TGTGCCAGTAAGGGCGGGAGATACACAGATACGCAGTATTTT. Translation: CASKGGRYTDTQYF.

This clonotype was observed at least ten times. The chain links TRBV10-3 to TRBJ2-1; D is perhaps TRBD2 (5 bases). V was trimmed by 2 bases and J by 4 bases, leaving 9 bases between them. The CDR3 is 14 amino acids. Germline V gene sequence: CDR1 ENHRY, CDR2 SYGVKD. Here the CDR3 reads CAISEEDSYNEQFF. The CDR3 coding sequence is TGTGCCATCAGTGAGGAGGACTCTTACAATGAGCAGTTCTTC.

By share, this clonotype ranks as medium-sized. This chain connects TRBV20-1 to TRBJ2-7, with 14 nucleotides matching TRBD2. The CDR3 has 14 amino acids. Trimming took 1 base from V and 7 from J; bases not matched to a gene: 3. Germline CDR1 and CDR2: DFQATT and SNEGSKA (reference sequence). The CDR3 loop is CSARGGTSGGEQYF. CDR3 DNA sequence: TGCAGTGCTAGAGGGGGGACTAGCGGGGGAGAGCAGTACTTC.

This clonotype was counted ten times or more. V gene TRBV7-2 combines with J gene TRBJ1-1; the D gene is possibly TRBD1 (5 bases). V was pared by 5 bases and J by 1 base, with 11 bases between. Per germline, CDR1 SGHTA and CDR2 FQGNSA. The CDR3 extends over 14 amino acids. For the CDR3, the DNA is TGTGCCAGCAGCGTACTCAGGGAGAACACTGAAGCTTTCTTT. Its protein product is CASSVLRENTEAFF.

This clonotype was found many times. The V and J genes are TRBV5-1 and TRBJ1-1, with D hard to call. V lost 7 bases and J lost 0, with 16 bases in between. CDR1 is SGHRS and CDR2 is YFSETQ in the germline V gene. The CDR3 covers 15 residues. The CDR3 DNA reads TGCGCCAGCTTCGACGTTACGGAAATGAACACTGAAGCTTTCTTT. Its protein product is CASFDVTEMNTEAFF.